These T cell receptor beta chains were read from a single sample in a study of shared clonotypes between healthy human individuals. Measured with immunoSEQ multiplex PCR; TCRdb has only the in-frame clones, and not every one. The sample consists of fewer than 550,000 clones, around 79% of them appearing once. Sequencing was carried out using PBMCs. These receptors were obtained from a woman aged 40-49 years in good health. Some clones in this sample may be carry-over from other donors' samples. Both conserved end residues are part of each CDR3. A D gene is named only where the DNA matches it firmly. A clone size is listed for some rows: how often the clone was seen (once, few, many), or a class if it is expanded.

cdr3_aa	cdr3_nt	clone_size	v_call	j_call	d_call
CASSLRAALAAGELFF	TGTGCCAGCAGCTTAAGGGCAGCCCTGGCTGCCGGGGAGCTGTTTTTT	NA	TRBV7-2	TRBJ2-2	NA
CASSYKAGAGTDTQYF	TGTGCCAGCAGCTACAAAGCGGGAGCGGGCACAGATACGCAGTATTTT	NA	TRBV5-4	TRBJ2-3	TRBD2
CASSLSGQGAGELFF	TGTGCCAGCAGCTTAAGCGGACAGGGGGCAGGGGAGCTGTTTTTT	NA	TRBV7-3	TRBJ2-2	TRBD1
CAISEPDRDYSNYGYTF	TGTGCCATCAGTGAGCCTGACAGGGACTATTCTAACTATGGCTACACCTTC	NA	TRBV10-3	TRBJ1-2	TRBD1
CACRGRALGGYTF	TGTGCCTGCCGAGGGAGGGCTTTGGGTGGCTACACCTTC	NA	TRBV30	TRBJ1-2	NA
CASSPGRDTEAFF	TGTGCCAGCTCACCAGGGCGTGACACTGAAGCTTTCTTT	few	TRBV18	TRBJ1-1	NA
CASSQDFRLALSSYNEQFF	TGTGCCAGCAGCCAAGATTTCCGACTAGCGCTGAGCTCCTACAATGAGCAGTTCTTC	few	TRBV4-2	TRBJ2-1	TRBD2
CASSFTGGGTQYF	TGTGCCAGCAGTTTTACAGGGGGCGGTACGCAGTATTTT	NA	TRBV6-5	TRBJ2-3	TRBD1
CASSQVRGSNTEAFF	TGTGCCAGCAGCCAAGTGAGGGGATCGAACACTGAAGCTTTCTTT	NA	TRBV14	TRBJ1-1	NA
CATVLTGTPYQETQYF	TGTGCTACTGTATTGACCGGGACACCGTACCAAGAGACCCAGTACTTC	NA	TRBV12-5	TRBJ2-5	NA
CASSPGGTNVHEQFF	TGTGCCAGCAGCCCTGGGGGGACCAACGTCCATGAGCAGTTCTTC	NA	TRBV11-3	TRBJ2-1	NA
CASSLAGPQIPLRGEQFF	TGCGCCAGCAGCTTGGCCGGCCCCCAAATTCCCCTCCGGGGTGAGCAGTTCTTC	once	TRBV5-1	TRBJ2-1	NA
CASRGDRGIYEQYF	TGTGCCAGCAGGGGCGACAGGGGCATCTACGAGCAGTACTTC	NA	TRBV28	TRBJ2-7	TRBD1
CASSRTGSRDEQYF	TGCGCCAGCAGCAGAACCGGGAGCAGGGACGAGCAGTACTTC	NA	TRBV5-1	TRBJ2-7	NA
CASSQEMWQGGYEQYF	TGTGCCAGCAGCCAAGAAATGTGGCAGGGTGGCTACGAGCAGTACTTC	NA	TRBV4-2	TRBJ2-7	NA
CATWTGSNYGYTF	TGTGCCACCTGGACAGGGAGCAACTATGGCTACACCTTC	NA	TRBV28	TRBJ1-2	TRBD1
CASSADTRGREAQYF	TGTGCCAGCAGCGCCGACACCCGCGGGAGAGAGGCCCAGTACTTC	NA	TRBV9	TRBJ2-5	TRBD2
CASRSGGASGRATDTQYF	TGTGCCAGCAGGTCTGGTGGGGCTAGCGGGAGGGCCACAGATACGCAGTATTTT	NA	TRBV5-4	TRBJ2-3	TRBD2
CASSVKTGGNTEAFF	TGTGCCAGCAGTGTTAAGACAGGGGGGAACACTGAAGCTTTCTTT	NA	TRBV6-1	TRBJ1-1	TRBD1
CASSLPGLAGAYEQYF	TGTGCCAGCAGCTTGCCGGGACTAGCGGGAGCCTACGAGCAGTACTTC	once	TRBV5-4	TRBJ2-7	TRBD2
CASSFTSGTYNEQFF	TGCGCCAGCAGCTTTACTAGCGGCACCTACAATGAGCAGTTCTTC	NA	TRBV5-1	TRBJ2-1	TRBD2
CASSTQEAYNEQFF	TGCGCCAGCAGTACGCAGGAAGCCTACAATGAGCAGTTCTTC	NA	TRBV5-1	TRBJ2-1	NA
CASAAQRDNEQFF	TGTGCCAGCGCAGCACAGCGGGACAATGAGCAGTTCTTC	NA	TRBV2	TRBJ2-1	NA
CASSVRRWSNQPQHF	TGTGCCAGCAGCGTACGGAGGTGGTCGAATCAGCCCCAGCATTTT	NA	TRBV9	TRBJ1-5	NA
CASNPTWGGLRYEQYF	TGTGCCAGCAACCCGACCTGGGGGGGGCTTAGGTACGAGCAGTACTTC	NA	TRBV25-1	TRBJ2-7	NA
CASSSLAGEQYF	TGTGCCAGCAGTTCACTAGCGGGAGAGCAGTACTTC	NA	TRBV6-1	TRBJ2-7	TRBD2
CASSFRNRRTEAFF	TGTGCCAGCAGCTTCCGGAACAGGAGGACTGAAGCTTTCTTT	NA	TRBV7-2	TRBJ1-1	NA
CASSPGAREQYF	TGTGCCAGCAGCCCCGGCGCGAGGGAGCAGTACTTC	few	TRBV6-6	TRBJ2-7	NA
CAWSVGQNTGELFF	TGTGCCTGGAGTGTAGGACAGAACACCGGGGAGCTGTTTTTT	NA	TRBV30	TRBJ2-2	NA
CASRQTGQWAESSYNEQFF	TGTGCCAGTAGGCAGACAGGGCAGTGGGCCGAGAGCTCCTACAATGAGCAGTTCTTC	NA	TRBV19	TRBJ2-1	TRBD1
CASSFRTSGLPYEQYF	TGCGCCAGCAGCTTTAGAACTAGCGGGTTGCCCTACGAGCAGTACTTC	NA	TRBV5-1	TRBJ2-7	TRBD2
CASSLAQNQPQHF	TGTGCCAGCAGCTTAGCCCAGAATCAGCCCCAGCATTTT	NA	TRBV7-2	TRBJ1-5	NA
CASSVQGNNEQFF	TGTGCCAGCAGTGTCCAGGGCAACAATGAGCAGTTCTTC	NA	TRBV6-1	TRBJ2-1	NA
CASSEGAGYHEQYF	TGTGCCAGCAGTGAAGGGGCAGGGTACCACGAGCAGTACTTC	NA	TRBV6-1	TRBJ2-7	NA
CASSLPDRVAYEQYF	TGTGCCAGCAGTTTACCGGACAGGGTAGCCTACGAGCAGTACTTC	NA	TRBV28	TRBJ2-7	TRBD1
CASSSHPSGTDNYGYTF	TGTGCCAGCAGTTCGCATCCCTCCGGGACCGATAACTATGGCTACACCTTC	NA	TRBV28	TRBJ1-2	NA
CASSLVPAMNTEAFF	TGCGCCAGCAGCTTGGTGCCAGCTATGAACACTGAAGCTTTCTTT	NA	TRBV5-1	TRBJ1-1	NA
CASSPRDYIGTDTQYF	TGTGCCAGCAGCCCCCGGGACTACATTGGCACAGATACGCAGTATTTT	NA	TRBV9	TRBJ2-3	TRBD2
CASKTFSVLSYNEQFF	TGTGCCAGCAAAACTTTTTCGGTTCTCTCCTACAATGAGCAGTTCTTC	NA	TRBV27	TRBJ2-1	NA
CASSQGPGGGYGYTF	TGCGCCAGCAGCCAAGGTCCGGGGGGAGGGTATGGCTACACCTTC	NA	TRBV4-1	TRBJ1-2	NA
CASSPTLAGELFF	TGTGCCAGCAGCCCCACTTTAGCCGGGGAGCTGTTTTTT	many	TRBV7-3	TRBJ2-2	NA
CASSLYRTRSPYEQYF	TGTGCCAGCAGCTTATATAGGACTAGAAGCCCCTACGAGCAGTACTTC	NA	TRBV7-8	TRBJ2-7	TRBD2
CASRQGTNYGYTF	TGTGCCAGCAGACAGGGGACTAACTATGGCTACACCTTC	NA	TRBV6-5	TRBJ1-2	TRBD1
CASSKGDLNEQYF	TGTGCCAGTAGTAAAGGGGATTTGAACGAGCAGTACTTC	NA	TRBV19	TRBJ2-7	NA
CASYGVTEAFF	TGTGCCAGCTATGGGGTCACTGAAGCTTTCTTT	once	TRBV28	TRBJ1-1	NA
CASSRTSGQGYEGYF	TGTGCCAGCAGTCGCACTAGCGGGCAGGGATACGAGGGGTATTTT	once	TRBV7-2	TRBJ2-3	TRBD2
CASSSRDGTSGYFTQYF	TGTGCCAGCAGTTCCCGCGACGGGACTAGCGGGTATTTTACGCAGTATTTT	NA	TRBV28	TRBJ2-3	TRBD2
CASSPPATQETQYF	TGTGCCAGCTCACCACCCGCAACTCAAGAGACCCAGTACTTC	once	TRBV18	TRBJ2-5	NA
CASSVSEGPKYF	TGTGCCAGCAGCGTTTCGGAGGGACCTAAGTACTTC	NA	TRBV7-9	TRBJ2-7	NA
CASSETGDLQTQYF	TGTGCCAGCAGCGAGACGGGGGATTTGCAAACCCAGTACTTC	NA	TRBV7-9	TRBJ2-5	NA
CASSLSPETGSYEQYF	TGTGCCAGCAGTTTATCGCCGGAGACAGGCTCCTACGAGCAGTACTTC	NA	TRBV27	TRBJ2-7	NA